The next 18 T cell receptor beta chains were all read from a single sample in a study of shared clonotypes between healthy human individuals. TCRdb's table, derived via immunoSEQ multiplex PCR, lists solely in-frame clones and lacks some. This table holds 450,000 to 600,000 clones, 79% found once. The sequenced sample consisted of PBMCs. Receptors were obtained from a woman between 35 and 50 years old in good health. Some clones in this sample may be carry-over from other donors' samples.

The chain is built from TRBV5-1 and TRBJ2-3; 11 bases match TRBD2. Trimming cost V 5 bases and J 2 bases; bases outside gene matches: 7. The CDR3 is 16 amino acids. Germline V CDR1 and CDR2: SGHRS, YFSETQ. The CDR3 DNA reads TGCGCCAGCAGACCTAGCGGGAGGAGGGACACAGATACGCAGTATTTT. Its protein product is CASRPSGRRDTDTQYF.

Notes on this clone: A much larger clone lies one base from this, so it may be a read error. Other DNA sequences in the sample encode the same CDR3. The rearrangement uses TRBV11-2 and TRBJ2-7; 13 nucleotides line up with TRBD2. Germline lookup yields CDR1 SGHAT and CDR2 FQNNGV. J was trimmed by 2 bases and V by 4 bases; bases with no gene match: 2. CDR3 length: 15 residues. The CDR3 loop is CASSSLAGGAYEQYF. In DNA form, the CDR3 reads TGTGCCAGCAGCTCACTAGCGGGAGGGGCCTACGAGCAGTACTTC.

This clone has a count of ten or more. The rearrangement joins TRBV5-3 to TRBJ1-1; the D gene is possibly TRBD1 (5 bases). TRBV5-3 is given ORF status, its function remaining uncertain. V gave up 8 bases and J gave up 5 bases, with 19 bases separating them. The length of the CDR3 is 14 residues. The CDR3 DNA sequence: TGTGCCAGCAGCCCTCGAGGGGCTTGGACTGAAGCTTTCTTT. Translation gives CASSPRGAWTEAFF.

This rearrangement joins TRBV11-2 to TRBJ2-7; 12 nucleotides line up with TRBD2. The CDR3 totals 16 residues. After removal of 2 bases from V and 6 bases from J, the junction contained 8 bases not matched to a gene. CDR1 is SGHAT, CDR2 FQNNGV, per germline. The CDR3 region is CASSLNRLAGVGEQYF. CDR3 nucleotides: TGTGCCAGCAGCTTAAACCGACTAGCGGGAGTAGGCGAGCAGTACTTC.

This chain joins TRBV28 and TRBJ2-1; 9 bases match TRBD2. Trimming removed 4 bases from V and 5 bases from J; junction bases left unmatched: 3. Germline values: CDR1 MDHEN, CDR2 SYDVKM. The CDR3 runs 14 residues. The CDR3 region is CASSSLAGDNEQFF. CDR3 coding DNA: TGTGCCAGCAGTTCCTTAGCGGGAGACAATGAGCAGTTCTTC.

This CDR3 reads CASTQGTGANVLTF. In DNA, the CDR3 is TGTGCCAGCACCCAGGGAACTGGGGCCAACGTCCTGACTTTC. This rearrangement joins TRBV2 to TRBJ2-6; a weak D match, TRBD1 (5 bases). The germline CDR1 and CDR2 sequences are SNHLY and FYNNEI. CDR3 size: 14 residues. V lost 7 bases to trimming and J lost 2 bases, with 9 bases between them.

The V and J genes are TRBV11-2 and TRBJ2-2; D may be TRBD2 (5 bases). With 2 bases removed from V and 0 bases from J, the gap between germline ends came to 10 bases. Germline loops: CDR1 SGHAT, CDR2 FQNNGV. The CDR3 is made up of 16 amino acids. The CDR3 nucleotides read TGTGCCAGCAGCTTATACCCGGGAACGAACACCGGGGAGCTGTTTTTT. Translated: CASSLYPGTNTGELFF.

This chain connects TRBV18 to TRBJ2-7, with D uncertain. V lost 0 bases and J 6 bases, leaving 6 bases between the germline ends. The CDR3 sequence is 12 residues long. Looked up from germline, CDR1 is KGHSH and CDR2 is LQKENI. CDR3 DNA: TGTGCCAGCTCACCACCGAGCACCGAGCAGTACTTC. Translation: CASSPPSTEQYF.

V gene TRBV18 combines with J gene TRBJ2-7, with a weak D call TRBD1 (6 bases). Germline lookup yields CDR1 KGHSH and CDR2 LQKENI. CDR3 size: 12 residues. Trimming shortened V by 6 bases and J by 6 bases, and 12 bases separated the two germline ends. CDR3 amino acids: CASSPDRREQYF. The DNA of the CDR3 is TGTGCCAGCTCCCCTGACAGGCGCGAGCAGTACTTC.

This sequence joins TRBV11-2 and TRBJ2-1; D unclear. The germline V gene encodes CDR1 SGHAT and CDR2 FQNNGV. The V end lost 5 bases, the J end lost 10 bases, and 12 bases lay between the germline ends. This CDR3 region has 12 residues. DNA of the CDR3: TGTGCCAGCAGCCCCGTCAACTTAGAGCAGTTCTTC. It codes for CASSPVNLEQFF.

The V and J genes are TRBV18 and TRBJ2-7; 9 nucleotides match TRBD2. CDR1 KGHSH and CDR2 LQKENI come from the germline V gene. CDR3 length: 16 residues. Trimming took 3 bases from V and 3 from J; bases not matched to a gene: 9. CDR3 in amino acids: CASSPVAGDNYYEQYF. The CDR3 coding sequence is TGTGCCAGCTCACCGGTAGCGGGAGATAATTACTACGAGCAGTACTTC.

This clone has only a few counts. The genes are TRBV18 and TRBJ2-6; D is tentatively TRBD1 or TRBD2 (6 bases each). The CDR3 has 15 residues. The V end lost 3 bases, the J end lost 3 bases, and 9 bases lay between the germline ends. Germline V gene sequence: CDR1 KGHSH, CDR2 LQKENI. For the CDR3, the DNA is TGTGCCAGCTCACCCAGGGGACTTGGGGCCAACGTCCTGACTTTC. Amino acids: CASSPRGLGANVLTF.

About this clone: The sample carries other DNA sequences with the same CDR3. The CDR3 nucleotides are TGTGCCAGCAGCGTAGGCCCCCAAGAGACCCAGTACTTC. Translating gives CASSVGPQETQYF. The chain is built from TRBV9 and TRBJ2-5; no clear D. From germline, CDR1 is SGDLS and CDR2 YYNGEE. V lost 0 bases and J lost 1, with 4 bases in between. This CDR3 spans 13 amino acids.

The chain has TRBV19 and TRBJ1-4, with D possibly being TRBD1 (5 bases). This CDR3 has 16 residues. Trimming left V 3 bases short and J 7 bases short, with 18 bases between. Germline values: CDR1 LNHDA, CDR2 SQIVND (reference sequence). The CDR3 nucleotides are TGTGCCAGTAGTATCCCCGGGACGGCTCCTGCTGAAAAACTGTTTTTT. Amino acid sequence: CASSIPGTAPAEKLFF.

This chain joins TRBV6-5 and TRBJ1-4, with D maybe TRBD1 (5 bases). V was pared by 1 base and J by 10 bases, with 16 bases between. The CDR3 runs 15 residues. Germline lookup yields CDR1 MNHEY and CDR2 SVGAGI. The CDR3 sequence is CASSYWGSQTGKLFF. The CDR3 DNA sequence: TGTGCCAGCAGTTACTGGGGCAGCCAAACGGGAAAACTGTTTTTT.

The chain links TRBV7-3 to TRBJ2-1; 8 bases match TRBD2. This CDR3 has 14 amino acids. Germline values: CDR1 SGHTA, CDR2 FQGTGA. After removal of 5 bases from V and 5 bases from J, the junction contained 5 bases not matched to a gene. The CDR3: CASSERLANNEQFF. The CDR3 DNA sequence: TGTGCCAGCAGCGAAAGACTAGCGAACAATGAGCAGTTCTTC.

The V and J genes are TRBV2 and TRBJ1-1; D call uncertain. The germline V and J ends were trimmed by 6 bases and 1 base, with 9 bases remaining between them. The germline V gene encodes CDR1 SNHLY and CDR2 FYNNEI. This CDR3 contains 13 residues. CDR3: CASRGTGNTEAFF. CDR3 DNA: TGTGCCAGCAGGGGAACCGGGAACACTGAAGCTTTCTTT.

The chain couples TRBV11-3 to TRBJ2-3, with a possible D match to TRBD2 (6 bases). Germline lookup yields CDR1 SGHNT and CDR2 YENEEA. CDR3 length equals 13 residues. With 3 bases removed from V and 4 bases from J, the gap between germline ends came to 8 bases. CDR3 region: CASSLGGADTQYF. The CDR3 region has the DNA TGTGCCAGCAGCTTGGGGGGAGCAGATACGCAGTATTTT. Using reference TRBV11-3 and TRBJ2-3 for the parts outside the CDR3, the full variable domain is EAGVVQSPRYKIIEKKQPVAFWCNPISGHNTLYWYLQNLGQGPELLIRYENEEAVDDSQLPKDRFSAERLKGVDSTLKIQPAELGDSAVYLCASSLGGADTQYFGPGTRLTVL.